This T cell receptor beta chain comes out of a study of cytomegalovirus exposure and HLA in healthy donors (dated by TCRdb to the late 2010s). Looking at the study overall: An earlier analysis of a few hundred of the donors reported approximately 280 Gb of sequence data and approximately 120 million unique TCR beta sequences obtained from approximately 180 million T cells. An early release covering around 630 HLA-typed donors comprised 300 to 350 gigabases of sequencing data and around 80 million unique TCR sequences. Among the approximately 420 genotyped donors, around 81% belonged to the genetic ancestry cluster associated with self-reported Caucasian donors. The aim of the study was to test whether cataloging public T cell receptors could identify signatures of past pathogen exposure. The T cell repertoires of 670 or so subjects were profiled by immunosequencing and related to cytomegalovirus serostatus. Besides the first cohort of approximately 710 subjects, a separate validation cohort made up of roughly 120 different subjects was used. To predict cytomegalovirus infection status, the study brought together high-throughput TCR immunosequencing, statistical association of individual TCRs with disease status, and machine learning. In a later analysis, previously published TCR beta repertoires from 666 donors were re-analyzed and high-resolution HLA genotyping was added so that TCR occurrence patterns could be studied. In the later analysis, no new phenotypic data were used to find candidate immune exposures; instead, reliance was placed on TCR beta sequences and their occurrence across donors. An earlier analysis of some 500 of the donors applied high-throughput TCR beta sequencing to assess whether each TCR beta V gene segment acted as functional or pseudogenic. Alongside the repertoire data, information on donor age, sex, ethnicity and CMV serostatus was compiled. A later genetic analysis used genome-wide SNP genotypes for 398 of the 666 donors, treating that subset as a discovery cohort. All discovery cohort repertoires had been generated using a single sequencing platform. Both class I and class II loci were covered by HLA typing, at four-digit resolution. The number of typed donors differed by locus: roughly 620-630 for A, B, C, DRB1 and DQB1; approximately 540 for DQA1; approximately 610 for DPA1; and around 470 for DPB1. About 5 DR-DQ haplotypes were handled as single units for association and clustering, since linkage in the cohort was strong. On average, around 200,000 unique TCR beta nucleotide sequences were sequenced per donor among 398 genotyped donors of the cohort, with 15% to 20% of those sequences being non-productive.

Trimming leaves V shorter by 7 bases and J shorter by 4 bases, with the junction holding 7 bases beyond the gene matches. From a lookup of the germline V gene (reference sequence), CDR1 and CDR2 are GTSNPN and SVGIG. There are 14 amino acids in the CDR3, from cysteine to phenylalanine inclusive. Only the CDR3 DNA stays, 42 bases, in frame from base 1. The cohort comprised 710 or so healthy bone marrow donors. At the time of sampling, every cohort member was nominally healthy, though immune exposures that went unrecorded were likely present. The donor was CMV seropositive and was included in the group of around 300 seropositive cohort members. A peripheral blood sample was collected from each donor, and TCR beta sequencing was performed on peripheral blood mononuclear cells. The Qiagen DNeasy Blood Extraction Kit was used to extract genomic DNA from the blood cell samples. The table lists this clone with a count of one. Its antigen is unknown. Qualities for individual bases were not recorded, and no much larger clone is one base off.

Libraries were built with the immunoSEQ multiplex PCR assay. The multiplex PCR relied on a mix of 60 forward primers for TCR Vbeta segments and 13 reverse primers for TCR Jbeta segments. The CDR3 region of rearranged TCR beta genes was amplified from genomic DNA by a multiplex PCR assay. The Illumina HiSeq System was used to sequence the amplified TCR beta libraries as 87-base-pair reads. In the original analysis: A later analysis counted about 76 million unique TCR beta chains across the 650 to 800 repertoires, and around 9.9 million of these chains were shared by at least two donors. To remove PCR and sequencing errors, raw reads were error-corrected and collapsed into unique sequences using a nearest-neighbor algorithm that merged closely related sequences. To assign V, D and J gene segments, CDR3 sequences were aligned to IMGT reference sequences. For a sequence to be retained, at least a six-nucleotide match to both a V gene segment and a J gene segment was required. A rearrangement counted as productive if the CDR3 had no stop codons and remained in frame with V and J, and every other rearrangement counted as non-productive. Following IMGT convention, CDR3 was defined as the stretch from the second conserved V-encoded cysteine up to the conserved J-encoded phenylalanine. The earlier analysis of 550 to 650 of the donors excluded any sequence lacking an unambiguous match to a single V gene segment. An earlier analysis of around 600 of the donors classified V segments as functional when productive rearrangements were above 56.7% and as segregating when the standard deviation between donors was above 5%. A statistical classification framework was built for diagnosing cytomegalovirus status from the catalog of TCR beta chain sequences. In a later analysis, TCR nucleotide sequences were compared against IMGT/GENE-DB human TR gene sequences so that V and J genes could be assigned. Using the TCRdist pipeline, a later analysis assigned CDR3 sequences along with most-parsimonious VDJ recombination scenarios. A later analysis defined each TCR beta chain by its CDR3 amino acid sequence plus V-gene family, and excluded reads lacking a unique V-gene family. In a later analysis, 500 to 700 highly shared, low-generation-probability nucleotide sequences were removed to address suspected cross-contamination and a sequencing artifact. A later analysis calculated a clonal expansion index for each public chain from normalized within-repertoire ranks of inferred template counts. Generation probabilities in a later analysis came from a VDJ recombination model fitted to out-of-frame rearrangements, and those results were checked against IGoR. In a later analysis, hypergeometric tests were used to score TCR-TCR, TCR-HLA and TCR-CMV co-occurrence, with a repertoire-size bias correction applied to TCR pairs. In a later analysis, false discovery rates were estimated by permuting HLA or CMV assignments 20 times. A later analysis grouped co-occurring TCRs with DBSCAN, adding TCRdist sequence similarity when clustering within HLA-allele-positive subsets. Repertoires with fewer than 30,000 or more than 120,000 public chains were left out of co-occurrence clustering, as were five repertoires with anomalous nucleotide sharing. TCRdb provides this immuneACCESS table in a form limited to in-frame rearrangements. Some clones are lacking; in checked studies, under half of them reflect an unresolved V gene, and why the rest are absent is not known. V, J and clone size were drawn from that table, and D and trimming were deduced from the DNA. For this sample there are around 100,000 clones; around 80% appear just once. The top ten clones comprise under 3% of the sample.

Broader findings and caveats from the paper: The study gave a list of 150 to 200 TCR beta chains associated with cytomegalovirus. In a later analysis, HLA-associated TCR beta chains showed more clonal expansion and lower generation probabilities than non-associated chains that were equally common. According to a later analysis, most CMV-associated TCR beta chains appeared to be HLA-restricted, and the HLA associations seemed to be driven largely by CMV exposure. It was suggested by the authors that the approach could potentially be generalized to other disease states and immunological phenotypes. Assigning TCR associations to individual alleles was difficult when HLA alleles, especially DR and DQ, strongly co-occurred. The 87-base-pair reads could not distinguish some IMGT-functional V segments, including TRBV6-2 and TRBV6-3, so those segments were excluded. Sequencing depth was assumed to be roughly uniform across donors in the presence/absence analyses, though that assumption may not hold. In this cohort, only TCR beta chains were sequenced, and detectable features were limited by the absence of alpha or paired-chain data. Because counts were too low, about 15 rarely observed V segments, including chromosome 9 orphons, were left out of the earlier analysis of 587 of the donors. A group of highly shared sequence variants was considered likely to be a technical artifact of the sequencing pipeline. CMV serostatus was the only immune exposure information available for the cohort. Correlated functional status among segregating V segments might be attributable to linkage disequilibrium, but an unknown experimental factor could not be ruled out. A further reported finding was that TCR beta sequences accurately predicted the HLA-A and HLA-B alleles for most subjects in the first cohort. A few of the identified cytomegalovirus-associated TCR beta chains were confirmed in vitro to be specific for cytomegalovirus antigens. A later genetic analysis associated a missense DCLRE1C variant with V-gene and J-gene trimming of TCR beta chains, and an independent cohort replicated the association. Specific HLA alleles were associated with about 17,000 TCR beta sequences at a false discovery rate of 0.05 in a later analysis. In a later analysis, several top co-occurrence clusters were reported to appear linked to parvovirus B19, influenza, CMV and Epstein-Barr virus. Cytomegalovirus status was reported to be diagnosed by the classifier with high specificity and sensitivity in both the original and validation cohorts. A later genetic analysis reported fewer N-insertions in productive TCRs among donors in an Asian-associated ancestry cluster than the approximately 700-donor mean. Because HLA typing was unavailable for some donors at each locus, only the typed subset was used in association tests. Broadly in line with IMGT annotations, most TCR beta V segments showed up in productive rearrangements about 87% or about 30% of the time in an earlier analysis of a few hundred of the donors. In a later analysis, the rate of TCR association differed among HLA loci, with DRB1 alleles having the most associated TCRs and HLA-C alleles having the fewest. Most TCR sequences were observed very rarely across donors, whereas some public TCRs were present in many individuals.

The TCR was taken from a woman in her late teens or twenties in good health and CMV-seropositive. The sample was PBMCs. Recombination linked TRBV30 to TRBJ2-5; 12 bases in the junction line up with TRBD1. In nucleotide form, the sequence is TGTGCCTTTTCCCGGGACAGGGGGCGAGAGACCCAGTACTTC. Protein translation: CAFSRDRGRETQYF.